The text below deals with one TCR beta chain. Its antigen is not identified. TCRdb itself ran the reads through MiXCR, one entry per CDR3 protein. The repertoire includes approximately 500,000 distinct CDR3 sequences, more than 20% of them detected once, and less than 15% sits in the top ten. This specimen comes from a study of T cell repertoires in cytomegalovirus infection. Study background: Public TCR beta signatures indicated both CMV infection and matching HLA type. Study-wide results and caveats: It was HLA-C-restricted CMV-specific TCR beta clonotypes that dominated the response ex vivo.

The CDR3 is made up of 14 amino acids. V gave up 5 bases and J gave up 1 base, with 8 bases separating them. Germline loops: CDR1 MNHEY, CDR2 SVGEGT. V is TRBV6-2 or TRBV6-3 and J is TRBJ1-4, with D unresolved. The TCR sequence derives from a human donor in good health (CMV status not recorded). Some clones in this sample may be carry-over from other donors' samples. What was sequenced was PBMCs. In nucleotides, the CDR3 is TGTGCCAGCAGTCCCCAACGAACTAATGAAAAACTGTTTTTT. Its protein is CASSPQRTNEKLFF.